This TCR beta chain stems from a study of blood T cell repertoires in COVID-19. TCRdb's copy holds only in-frame clones and misses some; the assay was immunoSEQ multiplex PCR. Of 250,000 to 400,000 clones listed, 89% are singletons. Per the germline V gene, CDR1 is LGHDT and CDR2 is YNNKEL (reference sequence). V dropped 1 base and J dropped 7 bases, with 14 bases sitting between them. This CDR3 is 15 amino acids long. Recruits, aged about 18 to 100 years, lived in some 25 US areas. Cohorts were assigned according to the clinical history that participants reported. Cohort 3 recovered donors had two negative PCRs, clearance, or symptom resolution.

Specimen: PBMCs or T cells enriched from blood (not recorded which). The origin of this receptor is a man between 60 and 75 years old who had recovered from COVID-19. J is TRBJ1-5 and V is TRBV3-1 (or the pseudogene TRBV3-2); D gene uncertain. The CDR3 loop is CASSQGWREVQPQHF. The CDR3 DNA is TGTGCCAGCAGCCAAGGGTGGAGGGAGGTGCAGCCCCAGCATTTT.